The 3 T cell receptor beta chains listed next were all sequenced from one sample in a study of cytomegalovirus exposure and HLA in healthy donors. With 60 Vbeta and 13 Jbeta primers, the PCR was carried out. Libraries were prepared by immunoSEQ multiplex PCR; TCRdb keeps only in-frame clonotypes and omits some of them. This table holds some 250,000 clones, 82% found once. The specimen sequenced was PBMCs. The source is a woman in her thirties or forties in good health and CMV-seropositive.

CDR3 coding DNA: TGCGCCAGCAGCCAAGTTCAGGGGACAGATACGCAGTATTTT. Protein product: CASSQVQGTDTQYF. The rearrangement links TRBV4-1 to TRBJ2-3; perhaps TRBD1 as D (6 bases). Trimming stripped 1 base from V and 3 bases from J, with 8 bases between. The CDR3 is made up of 14 amino acids. CDR1 is MGHRA, CDR2 YSYEKL, per germline.

The chain carries TRBV7-9 and TRBJ1-3; D is uncertain. The CDR3 loop spans 12 amino acids. V was clipped by 11 bases and J by 0 bases, with 8 bases between them. Germline CDR1 SEHNR, CDR2 FQNEAQ (reference sequence). The CDR3 loop reads CAFTSSGNTIYF. CDR3 in DNA: TGTGCCTTCACGAGCTCTGGAAACACCATATATTTT.

The gene calls are TRBV15 and TRBJ1-1; D gene ambiguous. The CDR3 contains 15 residues. CDR1 and CDR2 from the germline V gene are LNHNV and YYDKDF (reference sequence). V gave up 1 base and J gave up 0 bases, with 9 bases separating them. The CDR3 sequence is CATSRVGWMNTEAFF. For the CDR3, the DNA is TGTGCCACCAGCAGAGTCGGGTGGATGAACACTGAAGCTTTCTTT.